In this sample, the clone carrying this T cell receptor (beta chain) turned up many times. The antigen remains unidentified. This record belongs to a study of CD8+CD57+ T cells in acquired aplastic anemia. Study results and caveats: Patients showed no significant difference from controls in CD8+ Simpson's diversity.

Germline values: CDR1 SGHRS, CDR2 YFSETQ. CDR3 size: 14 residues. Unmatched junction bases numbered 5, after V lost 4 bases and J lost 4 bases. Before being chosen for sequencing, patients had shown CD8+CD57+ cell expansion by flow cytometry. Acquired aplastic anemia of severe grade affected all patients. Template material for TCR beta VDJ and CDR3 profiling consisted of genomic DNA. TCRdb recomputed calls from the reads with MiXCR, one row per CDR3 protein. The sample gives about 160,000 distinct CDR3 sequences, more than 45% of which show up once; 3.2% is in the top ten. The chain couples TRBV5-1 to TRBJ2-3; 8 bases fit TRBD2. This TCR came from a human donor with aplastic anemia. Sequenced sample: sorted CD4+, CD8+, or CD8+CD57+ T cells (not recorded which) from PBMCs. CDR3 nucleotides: TGCGCCAGCAGCATTAGCGGGATCGCAGATACGCAGTATTTT. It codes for CASSISGIADTQYF.